This is a list of T cell receptor beta chains from one sample in a study of Tregs in tolerant kidney transplant recipients. Generated by immunoSEQ multiplex PCR, the TCRdb table keeps only in-frame clones and is missing some. This table has about 64,000 clones, 87% appearing once. This material consisted of CD4+ T cells from blood (PBMCs), taken 6 months after the transplant. These receptors originate from a human patient who received a combined kidney and bone marrow transplant. Part of the T cells may come from the graft donor. CDR3s include the opening cysteine and the closing phenylalanine or tryptophan. Each record gives: J gene, clone size, D gene, V gene, CDR3 DNA, CDR3 protein. A D gene is named only where the DNA matches it firmly. Clone size is shown for a subset of rows, as once, few, many or a class of expanded clone.

>TRBJ2-1|NA|NA|TRBV14
TGTGCCAGCAGCCCTCAATCAATGGCCAATGAGCAGTTCTTC
CASSPQSMANEQFF
>TRBJ1-2|NA|NA|TRBV6-1
TGTGCCAGCAGTCTCAGTTCCTATGGCTACACCTTC
CASSLSSYGYTF
>TRBJ2-3|NA|TRBD2|TRBV13
TGTGCCAGCAGTTCCCTCGGAAGCGGGAAGTTAATTGGGTCCTACACAGATACGCAGTATTTT
CASSSLGSGKLIGSYTDTQYF
>TRBJ2-7|NA|NA|TRBV5-6
TGTGCCAGCAGCACTGACCATCCTGGGGGGAAATACGAGCAGTACTTC
CASSTDHPGGKYEQYF
>TRBJ2-7|once|NA|TRBV2
TGTGCCAGCAGTGTGCTGGGCCACGAGCAGTACTTC
CASSVLGHEQYF
>TRBJ2-2|NA|NA|TRBV7-9
TGTGCCAGCAGCTTAGGGCAGGCCGACACCGGGGAGCTGTTTTTT
CASSLGQADTGELFF
>TRBJ1-1|NA|NA|TRBV30
TGTGCCTGGAGTGCCACAGGGAACACTGAAGCTTTCTTT
CAWSATGNTEAFF
>TRBJ2-7|NA|TRBD1|TRBV9
TGTGCCAGCAGCTTGGGACAGGGGGCTTACGAGCAGTACTTC
CASSLGQGAYEQYF
>TRBJ2-3|NA|TRBD2|TRBV5-1
TGCGCCAGCAGCCGTGGGACTAGCGGGGGGGCAGGGGATACGCAGTATTTT
CASSRGTSGGAGDTQYF
>TRBJ2-3|NA|TRBD2|TRBV2
TGTGCCAGCAGAGACTGGGGGGGAGATACGCAGTATTTT
CASRDWGGDTQYF
>TRBJ2-5|NA|TRBD2|TRBV27
TGTGCCAGCGTACGACTAGCGGGGGGACAAGAGACCCAGTACTTC
CASVRLAGGQETQYF
>TRBJ1-1|NA|TRBD1|TRBV18
TGTGCCAGCTCAAAGGGGGCAGGCACTGAAGCTTTCTTT
CASSKGAGTEAFF
>TRBJ1-6|NA|TRBD1|TRBV29-1
TGCAGCGTTTCCGGGACAGGGGATTCCCCCCTCCACTTT
CSVSGTGDSPLHF
>TRBJ2-3|once|TRBD2|TRBV7-3
TGTGCCAGCAGCTTAGCCCTAGCGGGAGTGAAAGATACGCAGTATTTT
CASSLALAGVKDTQYF
>TRBJ2-1|NA|NA|TRBV19
TGTGCCACCCGTCCGGGATCCCTAACTAGCGAGCAGTTCTTC
CATRPGSLTSEQFF
>TRBJ2-1|NA|TRBD1|TRBV11-3
TGTGCCAGCAGCCCCGGGACAGGGGTCAATGAGCAGTTCTTC
CASSPGTGVNEQFF
>TRBJ1-5|NA|NA|TRBV30
TGTGCCTGGGCTCGCGGGAGGGATCAGCCCCAGCATTTT
CAWARGRDQPQHF
>TRBJ1-1|once|NA|TRBV5-1
TGCGCCAGCAGCTCAGCAGGGGTTAAAAACACTGAAGCTTTCTTT
CASSSAGVKNTEAFF
>TRBJ1-6|once|NA|TRBV6-1
TGTGCCAGCAGTGAAGCGTGGGGCCAGGGGATTAATTCACCCCTCCACTTT
CASSEAWGQGINSPLHF
>TRBJ1-2|NA|TRBD1|TRBV4-3
TGCGCCAGCAGCCAGGACAGGGGACCCTATGGCTACACCTTC
CASSQDRGPYGYTF
>TRBJ2-1|NA|NA|TRBV27
TGTGCCAGCAGTTTGGAAGGCCTCTTCGCGGACAATGAGCAGTTCTTC
CASSLEGLFADNEQFF
>TRBJ1-2|NA|NA|TRBV7-9
TGTGCCAGCAGCTTATTAGACTATGGCTACACCTTC
CASSLLDYGYTF
>TRBJ2-5|NA|NA|TRBV18
TGTGCCAGCTCACCATATACAGGCACCGGGTGGACCCAGTACTTC
CASSPYTGTGWTQYF
>TRBJ2-6|NA|NA|TRBV2
TGTGCCAGCAGGGACTCCCCTTTTACTGGGGCCAACGTCCTGACTTTC
CASRDSPFTGANVLTF
>TRBJ2-1|NA|TRBD1|TRBV11-3
TGTGCCAGCAGCTCGGGGACAGGGGCCCATGAGCAGTTCTTC
CASSSGTGAHEQFF
>TRBJ2-3|NA|TRBD1|TRBV15
TGTGCCACCAGCAGACCCCGACAGGGAAACACAGATACGCAGTATTTT
CATSRPRQGNTDTQYF
>TRBJ1-2|NA|NA|TRBV11-2
TGTGCCAGCAGCTTAGAGCGGGGGACTATGCGGGAAGGGGCTAACTATGGCTACACCTTC
CASSLERGTMREGANYGYTF
>TRBJ1-2|NA|NA|TRBV19
TGTGCCAGTAGTATTCGGCTGGGGGCAAACTATGGCTACACCTTC
CASSIRLGANYGYTF
>TRBJ1-5|NA|NA|TRBV4-2
TGTGCCAGCAGCCAAGAGTCGTCCAACGACGGGCAGCCCCAGCATTTT
CASSQESSNDGQPQHF
>TRBJ2-3|NA|NA|TRBV4-3
TGCGCCAGCAGCCCCCGAGCTAGACGGAGCACAGATACGCAGTATTTT
CASSPRARRSTDTQYF
>TRBJ1-2|NA|TRBD1|TRBV2
TGTGCCAGCCGAACTGAGGGGGCCGGTGGCTACACCTTC
CASRTEGAGGYTF
>TRBJ2-3|NA|NA|TRBV13
TGTGCCAGCAGCCTACTTGGGGGGGCTATCACAGATACGCAGTATTTT
CASSLLGGAITDTQYF
>TRBJ2-4|NA|NA|TRBV18
TGTGCCAGCTCACCAGGTCAGGGTTATAGCATTCAGTACTTC
CASSPGQGYSIQYF
>TRBJ1-3|once|NA|TRBV9
TGTGCCAGCACCCCGGACAGAAGTGGAAACACCATATATTTT
CASTPDRSGNTIYF
>TRBJ2-1|NA|NA|TRBV2
TGTGCCAGCAGTGGTCAGAACAATGAGCAGTTCTTC
CASSGQNNEQFF
>TRBJ1-2|NA|TRBD1|TRBV27
TGTGCCAGCAGTTTATCGATAGGGACAGGTCGATATGGCTACACCTTC
CASSLSIGTGRYGYTF
>TRBJ2-3|NA|TRBD2|TRBV29-1
TGCAGCGTTGGGCTGGCGGGGGGCACAGATACGCAGTATTTT
CSVGLAGGTDTQYF
>TRBJ1-1|NA|NA|TRBV7-6
TGTGCCAGCAGCTTAGGGACAGTTACCACTGAAGCTTTCTTT
CASSLGTVTTEAFF
>TRBJ1-2|NA|TRBD1|TRBV28
TGTGCCAGCAGTCCCGGGACAGAGTATGGCTACACCTTC
CASSPGTEYGYTF
>TRBJ2-7|NA|NA|TRBV2
TGTGCCAGCAGCCCCGGGACAAACAAACTCTACGAGCAGTACTTC
CASSPGTNKLYEQYF
>TRBJ1-5|NA|NA|TRBV9
TGTGCCAGCAGCTCAGCGAAACTTAACCCCAATCAGCCCCAGCATTTT
CASSSAKLNPNQPQHF
>TRBJ1-4|few|NA|TRBV2
TGTGCCACCACCCAAACCAGGGCTCCTAATGAAAAACTGTTTTTT
CATTQTRAPNEKLFF
>TRBJ2-1|once|NA|TRBV6-5
TGTGCCAGCAAGCGGAACAATGAGCAGTTCTTC
CASKRNNEQFF
>TRBJ1-2|medium-sized|NA|TRBV7-2
TGTGCCAGCAGCTTATGGACAGTAGTGGGAGGGTATGGCTACACCTTC
CASSLWTVVGGYGYTF
>TRBJ2-5|NA|NA|TRBV4-2
TGTGCCAGCAGCCACGCGGCGGGTCTGGAGACCCAGTACTTC
CASSHAAGLETQYF
>TRBJ1-2|NA|NA|TRBV5-1
TGCGCCAGCAGCCAGGACATGAACTATGGCTACACCTTC
CASSQDMNYGYTF
>TRBJ2-1|NA|NA|TRBV11-3
TGTGCCAGCAGCTTTAGCAATGGGTTTTACAATGAGCAGTTCTTC
CASSFSNGFYNEQFF